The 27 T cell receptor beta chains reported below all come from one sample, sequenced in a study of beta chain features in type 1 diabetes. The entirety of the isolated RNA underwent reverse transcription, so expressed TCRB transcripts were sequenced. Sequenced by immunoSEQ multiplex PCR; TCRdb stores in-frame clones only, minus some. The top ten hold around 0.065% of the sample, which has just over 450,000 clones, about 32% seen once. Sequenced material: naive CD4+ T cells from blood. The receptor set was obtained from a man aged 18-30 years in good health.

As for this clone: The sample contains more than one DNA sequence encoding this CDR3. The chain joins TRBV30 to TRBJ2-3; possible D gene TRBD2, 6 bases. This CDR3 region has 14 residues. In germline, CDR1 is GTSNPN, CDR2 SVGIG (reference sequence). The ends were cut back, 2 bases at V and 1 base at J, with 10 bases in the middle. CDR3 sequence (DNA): TGTGCCTGGAGTACTACGGGAGGCACAGATACGCAGTATTTT. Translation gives CAWSTTGGTDTQYF.

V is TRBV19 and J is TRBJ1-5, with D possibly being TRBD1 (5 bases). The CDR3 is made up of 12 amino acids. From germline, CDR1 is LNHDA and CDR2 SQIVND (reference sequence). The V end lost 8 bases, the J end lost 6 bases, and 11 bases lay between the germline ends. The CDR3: CASGRDGQPQHF. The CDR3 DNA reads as TGTGCCAGTGGCAGGGATGGTCAGCCCCAGCATTTT.

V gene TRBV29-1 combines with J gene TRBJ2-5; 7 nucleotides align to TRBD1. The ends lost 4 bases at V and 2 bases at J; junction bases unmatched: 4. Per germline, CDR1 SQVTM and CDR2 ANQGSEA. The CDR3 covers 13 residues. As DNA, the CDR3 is TGCAGCGTTGCGGACAGGTTACAAGAGACCCAGTACTTC. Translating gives CSVADRLQETQYF.

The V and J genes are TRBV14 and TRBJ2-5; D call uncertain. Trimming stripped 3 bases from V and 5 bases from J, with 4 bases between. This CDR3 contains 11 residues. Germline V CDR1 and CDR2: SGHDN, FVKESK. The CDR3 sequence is CASSHGETQYF. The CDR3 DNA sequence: TGTGCCAGCAGCCACGGGGAGACCCAGTACTTC.

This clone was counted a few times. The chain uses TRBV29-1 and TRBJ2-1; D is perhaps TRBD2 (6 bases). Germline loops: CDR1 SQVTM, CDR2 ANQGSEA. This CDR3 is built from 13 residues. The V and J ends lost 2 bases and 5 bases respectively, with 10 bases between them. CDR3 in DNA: TGCAGCGTTGAAAAGGTAGCGGACAATGAGCAGTTCTTC. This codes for CSVEKVADNEQFF.

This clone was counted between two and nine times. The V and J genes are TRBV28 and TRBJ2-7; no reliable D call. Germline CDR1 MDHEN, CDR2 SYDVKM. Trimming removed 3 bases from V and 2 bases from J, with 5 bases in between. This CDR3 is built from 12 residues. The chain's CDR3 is CASSFSTYEQYF. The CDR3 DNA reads TGTGCCAGCAGTTTCAGTACCTACGAGCAGTACTTC.

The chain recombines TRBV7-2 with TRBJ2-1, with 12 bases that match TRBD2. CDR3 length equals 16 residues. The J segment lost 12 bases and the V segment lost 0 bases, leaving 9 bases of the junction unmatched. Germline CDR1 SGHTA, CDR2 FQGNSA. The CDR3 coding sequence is TGTGCCAGCAGCTTAGCGGTTCTAGCGGGAGGGCCCGGGCAGTTCTTC. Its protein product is CASSLAVLAGGPGQFF.

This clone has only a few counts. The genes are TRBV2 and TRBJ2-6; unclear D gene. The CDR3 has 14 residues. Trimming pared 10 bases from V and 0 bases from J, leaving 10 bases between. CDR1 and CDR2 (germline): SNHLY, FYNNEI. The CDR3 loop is CATSQTSGANVLTF. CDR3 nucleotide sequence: TGTGCCACCTCCCAAACCTCTGGGGCCAACGTCCTGACTTTC.

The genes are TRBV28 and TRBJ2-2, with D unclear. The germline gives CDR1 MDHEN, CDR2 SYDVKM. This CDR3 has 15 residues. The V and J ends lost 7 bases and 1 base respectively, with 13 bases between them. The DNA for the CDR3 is TGTGCCAGCAACCCGAGGACGGTGAACACCGGGGAGCTGTTTTTT. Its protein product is CASNPRTVNTGELFF.

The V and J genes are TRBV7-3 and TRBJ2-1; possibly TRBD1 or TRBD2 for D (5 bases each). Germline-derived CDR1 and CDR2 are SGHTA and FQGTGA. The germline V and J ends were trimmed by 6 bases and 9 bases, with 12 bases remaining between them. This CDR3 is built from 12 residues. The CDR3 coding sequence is TGTGCCAGCAGTAAGAGGGACGGTGAGCAGTTCTTC. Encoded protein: CASSKRDGEQFF.

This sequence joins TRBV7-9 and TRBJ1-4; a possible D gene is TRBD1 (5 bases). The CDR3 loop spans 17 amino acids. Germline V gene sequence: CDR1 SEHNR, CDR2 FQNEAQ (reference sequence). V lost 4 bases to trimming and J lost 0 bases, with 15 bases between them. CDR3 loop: CASSSPGGVATNEKLFF. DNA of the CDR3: TGTGCCAGCAGCTCTCCCGGGGGAGTTGCAACTAATGAAAAACTGTTTTTT. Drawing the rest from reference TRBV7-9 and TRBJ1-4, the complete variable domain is DTGVSQNPRHKITKRGQNVTFRCDPISEHNRLYWYRQTLGQGPEFLTYFQNEAQLEKSRLLSDRFSAERPKGSFSTLEIQRTEQGDSAMYLCASSSPGGVATNEKLFFGSGTQLSVL.

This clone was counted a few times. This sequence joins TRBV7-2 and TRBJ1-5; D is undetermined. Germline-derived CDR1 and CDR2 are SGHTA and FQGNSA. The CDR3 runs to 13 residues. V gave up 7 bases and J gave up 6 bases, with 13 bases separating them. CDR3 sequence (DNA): TGTGCCAGCACCCCGGATGGGAGTCAGCCCCAGCATTTT. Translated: CASTPDGSQPQHF.

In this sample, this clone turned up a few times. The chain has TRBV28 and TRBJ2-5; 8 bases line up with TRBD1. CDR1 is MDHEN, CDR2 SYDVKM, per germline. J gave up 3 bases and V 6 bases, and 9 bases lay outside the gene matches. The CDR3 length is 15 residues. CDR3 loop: CASREGGQEKETQYF. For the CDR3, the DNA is TGTGCCAGCAGGGAAGGGGGACAGGAAAAAGAGACCCAGTACTTC.

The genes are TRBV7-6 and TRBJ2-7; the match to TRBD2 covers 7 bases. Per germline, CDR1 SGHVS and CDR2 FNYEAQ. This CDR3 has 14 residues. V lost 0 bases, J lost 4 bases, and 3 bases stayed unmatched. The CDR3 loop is CASSLAPSGYEQYF. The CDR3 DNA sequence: TGTGCCAGCAGCTTAGCGCCTAGCGGTTACGAGCAGTACTTC.

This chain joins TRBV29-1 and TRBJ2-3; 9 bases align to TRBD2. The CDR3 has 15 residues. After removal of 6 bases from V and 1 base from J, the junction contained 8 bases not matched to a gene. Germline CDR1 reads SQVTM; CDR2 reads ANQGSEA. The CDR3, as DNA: TGCAGCGTCCCCGGGGCGGGAGGGCGCACAGATACGCAGTATTTT. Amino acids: CSVPGAGGRTDTQYF.

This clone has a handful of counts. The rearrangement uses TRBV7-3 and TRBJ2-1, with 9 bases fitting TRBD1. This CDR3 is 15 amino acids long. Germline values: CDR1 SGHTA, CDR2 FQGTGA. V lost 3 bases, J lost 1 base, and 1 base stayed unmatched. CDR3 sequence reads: CASSFDRGSYNEQFF. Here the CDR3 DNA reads TGTGCCAGCAGCTTCGACAGGGGGTCCTACAATGAGCAGTTCTTC. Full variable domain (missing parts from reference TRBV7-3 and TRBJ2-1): GAGVSQTPSNKVTEKGKYVELRCDPISGHTALYWYRQSLGQGPEFLIYFQGTGAADDSGLPNDRFFAVRPEGSVSTLKIQRTERGDSAVYLCASSFDRGSYNEQFFGPGTRLTVL.

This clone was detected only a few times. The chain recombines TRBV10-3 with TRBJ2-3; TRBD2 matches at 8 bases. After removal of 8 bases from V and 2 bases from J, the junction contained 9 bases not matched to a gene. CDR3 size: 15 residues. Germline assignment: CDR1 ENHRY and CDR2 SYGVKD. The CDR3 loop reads CAISPGREATDTQYF. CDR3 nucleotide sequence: TGTGCCATCTCCCCCGGGCGGGAGGCCACAGATACGCAGTATTTT.

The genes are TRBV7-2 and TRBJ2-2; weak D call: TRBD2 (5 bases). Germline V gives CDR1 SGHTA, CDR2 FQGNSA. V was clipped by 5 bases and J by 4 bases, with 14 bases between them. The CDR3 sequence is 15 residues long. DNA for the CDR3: TGTGCCAGCAGCCCTCCGCGACTATTCACCGGGGAGCTGTTTTTT. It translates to CASSPPRLFTGELFF.

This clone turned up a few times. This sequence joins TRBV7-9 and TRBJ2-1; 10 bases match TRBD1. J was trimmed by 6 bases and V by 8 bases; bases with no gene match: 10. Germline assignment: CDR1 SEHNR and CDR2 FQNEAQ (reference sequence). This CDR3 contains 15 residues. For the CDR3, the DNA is TGTGCCAGCGGACCTGACAGGGGGCAAAGCAATGAGCAGTTCTTC. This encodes CASGPDRGQSNEQFF. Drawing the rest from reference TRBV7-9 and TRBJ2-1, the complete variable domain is DTGVSQNPRHKITKRGQNVTFRCDPISEHNRLYWYRQTLGQGPEFLTYFQNEAQLEKSRLLSDRFSAERPKGSFSTLEIQRTEQGDSAMYLCASGPDRGQSNEQFFGPGTRLTVL.

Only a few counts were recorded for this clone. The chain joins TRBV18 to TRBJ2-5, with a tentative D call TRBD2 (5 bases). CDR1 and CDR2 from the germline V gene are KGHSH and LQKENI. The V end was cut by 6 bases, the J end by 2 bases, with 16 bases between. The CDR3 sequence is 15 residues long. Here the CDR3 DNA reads TGTGCCAGCTCGCAGGCGCGGGTCGGACAAGAGACCCAGTACTTC. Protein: CASSQARVGQETQYF. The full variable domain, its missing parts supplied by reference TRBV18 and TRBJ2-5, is NAGVMQNPRHLVRRRGQEARLRCSPMKGHSHVYWYRQLPEEGLKFMVYLQKENIIDESGMPKERFSAEFPKEGPSILRIQQVVRGDSAAYFCASSQARVGQETQYFGPGTRLLVL.

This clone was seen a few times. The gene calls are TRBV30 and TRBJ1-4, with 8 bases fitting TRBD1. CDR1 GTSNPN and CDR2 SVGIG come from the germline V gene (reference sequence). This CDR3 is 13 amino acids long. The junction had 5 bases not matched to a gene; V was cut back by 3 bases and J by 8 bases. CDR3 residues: CAWRRQGNEKLFF. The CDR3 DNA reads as TGTGCCTGGAGGCGACAGGGGAACGAAAAACTGTTTTTT. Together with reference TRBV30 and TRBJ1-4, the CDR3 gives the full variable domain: SQTIHQWPATLVQPVGSPLSLECTVEGTSNPNLYWYRQAAGRGLQLLFYSVGIGQISSEVPQNLSASRPQDRQFILSSKKLLLSDSGFYLCAWRRQGNEKLFFGSGTQLSVL.

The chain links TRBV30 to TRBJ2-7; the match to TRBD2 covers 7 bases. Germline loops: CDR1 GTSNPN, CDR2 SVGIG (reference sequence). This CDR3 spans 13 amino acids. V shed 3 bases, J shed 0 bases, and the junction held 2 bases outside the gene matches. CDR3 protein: CAWRSGTSYEQYF. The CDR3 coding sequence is TGTGCCTGGAGGAGCGGGACCTCCTACGAGCAGTACTTC.

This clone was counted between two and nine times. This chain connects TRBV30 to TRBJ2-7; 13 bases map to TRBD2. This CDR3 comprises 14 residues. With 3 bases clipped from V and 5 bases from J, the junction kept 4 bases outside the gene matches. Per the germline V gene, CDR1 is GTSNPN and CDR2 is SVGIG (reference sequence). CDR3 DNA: TGTGCCTGGAGGCGGACTAGCGGGAGCCACGAGCAGTACTTC. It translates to CAWRRTSGSHEQYF.

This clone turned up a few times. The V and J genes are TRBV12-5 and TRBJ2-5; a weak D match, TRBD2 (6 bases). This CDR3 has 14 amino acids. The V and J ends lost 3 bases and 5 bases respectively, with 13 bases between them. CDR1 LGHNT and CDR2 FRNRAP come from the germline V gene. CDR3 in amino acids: CASGFRPSEETQYF. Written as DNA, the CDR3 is TGTGCTAGTGGTTTTCGGCCTAGCGAGGAGACCCAGTACTTC.

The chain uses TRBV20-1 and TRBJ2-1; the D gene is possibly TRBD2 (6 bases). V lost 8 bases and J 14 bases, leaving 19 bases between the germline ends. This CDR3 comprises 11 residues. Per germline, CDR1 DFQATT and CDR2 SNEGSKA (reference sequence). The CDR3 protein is CSRVSGRFEFF. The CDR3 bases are TGCAGTCGAGTGTCCGGGAGATTCGAGTTCTTC.

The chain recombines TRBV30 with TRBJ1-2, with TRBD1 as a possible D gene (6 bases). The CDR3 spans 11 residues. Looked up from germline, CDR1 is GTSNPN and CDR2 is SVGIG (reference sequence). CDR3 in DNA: TGTTCAGGGGCCCATAACTATGGCTACACCTTC. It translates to CSGAHNYGYTF.

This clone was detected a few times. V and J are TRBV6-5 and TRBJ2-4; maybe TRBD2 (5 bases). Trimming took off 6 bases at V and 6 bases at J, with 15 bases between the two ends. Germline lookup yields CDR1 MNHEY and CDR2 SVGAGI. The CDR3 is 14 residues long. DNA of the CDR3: TGTGCCAGCAGCCGAGCGGACGGTGGAAACATTCAGTACTTC. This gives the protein CASSRADGGNIQYF.